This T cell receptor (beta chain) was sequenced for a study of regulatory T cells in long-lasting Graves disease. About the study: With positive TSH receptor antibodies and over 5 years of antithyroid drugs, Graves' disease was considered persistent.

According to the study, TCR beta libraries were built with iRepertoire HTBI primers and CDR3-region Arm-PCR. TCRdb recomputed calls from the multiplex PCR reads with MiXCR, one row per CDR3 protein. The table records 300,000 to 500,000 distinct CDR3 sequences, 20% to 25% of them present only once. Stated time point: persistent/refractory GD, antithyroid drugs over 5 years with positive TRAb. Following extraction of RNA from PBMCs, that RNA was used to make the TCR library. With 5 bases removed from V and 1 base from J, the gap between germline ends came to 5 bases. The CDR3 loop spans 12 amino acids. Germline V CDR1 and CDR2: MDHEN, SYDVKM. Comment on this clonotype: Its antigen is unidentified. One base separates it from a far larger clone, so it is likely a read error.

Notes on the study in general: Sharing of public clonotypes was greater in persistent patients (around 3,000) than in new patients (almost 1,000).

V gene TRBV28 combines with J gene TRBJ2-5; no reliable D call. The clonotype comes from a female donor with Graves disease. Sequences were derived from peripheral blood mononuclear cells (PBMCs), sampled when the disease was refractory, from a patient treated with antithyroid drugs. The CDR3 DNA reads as TGTGCCAGCAGTGTCAGCCAAGAGACCCAGTACTTC. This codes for CASSVSQETQYF.